This passage covers 25 T cell receptor beta chains from one sample sequenced in a study of blood T cell repertoires in COVID-19. Here immunoSEQ multiplex PCR was the method, and the copy in TCRdb shows in-frame clones only, minus some. Among about 120,000 clones listed, around 86% were seen once. The sequenced material came from peripheral blood. These receptors all come from a man in his sixties with acute or convalescent COVID-19.

The chain carries TRBV27 and TRBJ1-6, with no clear D. V was pared by 3 bases and J by 2 bases, with 17 bases between. Germline V CDR1 and CDR2: MNHEY, SMNVEV (reference sequence). The CDR3 has 18 amino acids. In DNA, the CDR3 is TGTGCCAGCAGTTTCTTAGGCCCACTAGGCACCTATAATTCACCCCTCCACTTT. Protein product: CASSFLGPLGTYNSPLHF.

This chain links TRBV19 with TRBJ1-1; 9 bases are a match to TRBD1. After removal of 0 bases from V and 11 bases from J, the junction contained 7 bases not matched to a gene. The CDR3 length is 14 residues. Germline loops: CDR1 LNHDA, CDR2 SQIVND (reference sequence). Written as DNA, the CDR3 is TGTGCCAGTAGTATAGACCCCAGGGACAGGGCCGCTTTCTTT. Translation gives CASSIDPRDRAAFF.

A word on this clone: Other DNA sequences in this specimen translate into the identical CDR3. The chain links TRBV7-2 to TRBJ2-1, with D uncertain. Deletions cut 4 bases from V and 1 base from J, with 5 bases between. Germline V gives CDR1 SGHTA, CDR2 FQGNSA. The CDR3 spans 13 residues. CDR3 residues: CASSSSSYNEQFF. DNA for the CDR3: TGTGCCAGCAGCTCCTCGTCCTACAATGAGCAGTTCTTC.

This clone was seen a handful of times. V usage is TRBV29-1 and J usage is TRBJ2-1; 7 bases are a match to TRBD1. V was pared by 0 bases and J by 6 bases, with 8 bases of the junction left unmatched. This CDR3 region has 15 residues. Per the germline V gene, CDR1 is SQVTM and CDR2 is ANQGSEA. CDR3 sequence reads: CSVEDYRGDLNEQFF. The DNA of the CDR3 is TGCAGCGTTGAAGATTACAGGGGCGATCTCAATGAGCAGTTCTTC.

The chain couples TRBV2 to TRBJ1-1; 7 positions match TRBD1. In germline, CDR1 is SNHLY, CDR2 FYNNEI. The CDR3 is 15 residues long. Trimming at V came to 5 bases and at J to 7 bases, leaving 13 bases not matched to a gene. CDR3 residues: CASSFQPQGENEAFF. CDR3 bases: TGTGCCAGCAGTTTCCAACCCCAGGGGGAGAATGAAGCTTTCTTT.

The chain has TRBV2 and TRBJ1-4; D remains ambiguous. This CDR3 region has 15 residues. Trimming took 2 bases from V and 3 from J, leaving 10 bases between them. The germline V gene has CDR1 SNHLY and CDR2 FYNNEI. The CDR3 loop reads CASSESAGSNEKLFF. CDR3 in DNA: TGTGCCAGCAGTGAATCTGCGGGCTCTAATGAAAAACTGTTTTTT.

The sample holds a few counts of this clone. The chain is built from TRBV18 and TRBJ1-1, with TRBD1 as a possible D gene (6 bases). Trimming took 3 bases from V and 6 from J, leaving 11 bases between them. This CDR3 is 13 amino acids long. Per the germline V gene, CDR1 is KGHSH and CDR2 is LQKENI. The CDR3 DNA reads as TGTGCCAGCTCACCCCAGGGGATCGCTGAAGCTTTCTTT. Its translation: CASSPQGIAEAFF.

This clone was observed a handful of times. The rearrangement links TRBV10-1 to TRBJ1-2, with 8 bases fitting TRBD1. J lost 6 bases, V lost 4 bases, and 4 bases had no gene match. CDR1 and CDR2 (germline): WNHNN, SYGVQD (reference sequence). This CDR3 is built from 13 residues. CDR3 sequence reads: CASSGAGGHGYTF. The CDR3, as DNA: TGCGCCAGCAGTGGGGCAGGGGGCCATGGCTACACCTTC.

The V gene is TRBV19, the J gene TRBJ2-5; tentatively, D is TRBD2 (6 bases). The CDR3 sequence is 14 residues long. The germline V gene has CDR1 LNHDA and CDR2 SQIVND (reference sequence). V lost 5 bases to trimming and J lost 7 bases, with 17 bases between them. The CDR3 loop is CASSGGSAEGTQYF. Here the CDR3 DNA reads TGTGCCAGTAGTGGAGGGAGCGCAGAGGGGACCCAGTACTTC.

This chain connects TRBV19 to TRBJ1-1, with unresolved D. The V gene lost 5 bases and the J gene lost 0 bases, with 28 bases spanning the gap. The germline V gene encodes CDR1 LNHDA and CDR2 SQIVND (reference sequence). The CDR3 sequence is 20 residues long. The CDR3 DNA sequence: TGTGCCAGTAGTCCCCTTCAGGCAGGAGGCGGCATCGGTATGAACACTGAAGCTTTCTTT. Translated: CASSPLQAGGGIGMNTEAFF.

The chain joins TRBV6-5 to TRBJ2-5; 7 nucleotides line up with TRBD1. V dropped 7 bases and J dropped 2; count of bases not matched to a gene: 7. CDR1 is MNHEY and CDR2 is SVGAGI in the germline V gene. The CDR3 length is 14 residues. CDR3 sequence (DNA): TGTGCCAGCAAGGACCGGGACAGACAAGAGACCCAGTACTTC. Translation: CASKDRDRQETQYF.

By sample share, this clone is medium-sized. This sequence joins TRBV10-2 and TRBJ2-1; 9 bases match TRBD1. The germline V gene encodes CDR1 WSHSY and CDR2 SAAADI. The junction had 12 bases not matched to a gene; V was cut back by 7 bases and J by 8 bases. The CDR3 extends over 15 amino acids. The CDR3 loop is CASTREQGAWDEQFF. For the CDR3, the DNA is TGCGCCAGCACCCGAGAACAGGGGGCCTGGGATGAGCAGTTCTTC.

CDR3 coding DNA: TGCAGCGTTGAAGATATCGGTGCGTTTAACTATGGCTACACCTTC. Its protein product is CSVEDIGAFNYGYTF. J is TRBJ1-2 and V is TRBV29-1; D is unclear. In germline, CDR1 is SQVTM, CDR2 ANQGSEA. This CDR3 spans 15 amino acids. The V and J ends lost 0 bases and 1 base respectively, with 12 bases between them.

This clone was detected once. The chain couples TRBV27 to TRBJ1-1; D perhaps matches TRBD1 (6 bases). This CDR3 region has 15 residues. The V end was cut by 4 bases, the J end by 1 base, with 13 bases between. CDR1 MNHEY and CDR2 SMNVEV come from the germline V gene (reference sequence). CDR3 protein: CASSSSVRGNTEAFF. Written as DNA, the CDR3 is TGTGCCAGCAGTTCGTCTGTCAGGGGGAACACTGAAGCTTTCTTT.

The chain employs TRBV19 and TRBJ2-3; 12 nucleotides line up with TRBD2. This CDR3 comprises 16 residues. V shed 3 bases and J 5 bases; nucleotides not matched to a gene: 6. Germline lookup yields CDR1 LNHDA and CDR2 SQIVND (reference sequence). The CDR3 is CASSIGLAGWGDTQYF. The DNA for the CDR3 is TGTGCCAGTAGTATCGGACTAGCGGGGTGGGGAGATACGCAGTATTTT.

This chain links TRBV30 with TRBJ2-5; D is possibly TRBD1 (5 bases). With 0 bases removed from V and 9 bases from J, the gap between germline ends came to 20 bases. There are 15 residues in the CDR3. Germline lookup yields CDR1 GTSNPN and CDR2 SVGIG (reference sequence). The CDR3 is CAWSVYGREGRAQYF. The CDR3 bases are TGTGCCTGGAGTGTATACGGCAGGGAAGGCCGTGCCCAGTACTTC. Together with reference TRBV30 and TRBJ2-5, the CDR3 gives the full variable domain: SQTIHQWPATLVQPVGSPLSLECTVEGTSNPNLYWYRQAAGRGLQLLFYSVGIGQISSEVPQNLSASRPQDRQFILSSKKLLLSDSGFYLCAWSVYGREGRAQYFGPGTRLLVL.

The V gene is TRBV21-1, the J gene TRBJ2-4; no check of the table's D call, TRBD2, against the DNA was made. TRBV21-1 is noted as a pseudogene. The CDR3 has 16 amino acids. The chain's CDR3 is CASSGVGCLRRNIQYF. CDR3 bases: TGTGCCAGCAGCGGGGTTGGATGCCTGCGGAGGAACATTCAGTACTTC.

The rearrangement joins TRBV6-5 to TRBJ1-6; 9 nucleotides match TRBD1. The CDR3 is made up of 15 amino acids. CDR1 is MNHEY, CDR2 SVGAGI, per germline. Unmatched junction bases numbered 6, after V lost 5 bases and J lost 7 bases. The CDR3 region has the DNA TGTGCCAGCAGTCACGGGGACAGGGAGAATTCACCCCTCCACTTT. Amino acid sequence: CASSHGDRENSPLHF.

This clone was detected ten times or more. V gene TRBV30 combines with J gene TRBJ2-1, with 7 nucleotides matching TRBD1. The CDR3 loop spans 11 amino acids. V shed 4 bases, J shed 12 bases, and the junction held 6 bases outside the gene matches. The germline CDR1 and CDR2 sequences are GTSNPN and SVGIG (reference sequence). This CDR3 reads CAWTQGVGQFF. In nucleotides, the CDR3 is TGTGCCTGGACCCAGGGGGTCGGGCAGTTCTTC.

This chain links TRBV5-3 with TRBJ1-1, with D tentatively TRBD1 (6 bases). TRBV5-3 qualifies as an ORF whose function is uncertain. This CDR3 has 18 amino acids. Trimming pared 2 bases from V and 6 bases from J, leaving 26 bases between. The CDR3 protein is CARSFLFGQGQLIPEAFF. The CDR3 nucleotides read TGTGCCAGAAGCTTCTTATTTGGTCAGGGGCAGTTAATCCCTGAAGCTTTCTTT.

The chain carries TRBV9 and TRBJ2-7; no clear D gene. Trimming cost V 2 bases and J 6 bases, with 12 bases left between them. Germline lookup yields CDR1 SGDLS and CDR2 YYNGEE. The CDR3 is made up of 13 amino acids. The chain's CDR3 is CASSVLAQSEQYF. The CDR3 nucleotides are TGTGCCAGCAGCGTCTTGGCCCAATCCGAGCAGTACTTC. The complete variable domain, with remaining parts taken from reference TRBV9 and TRBJ2-7, reads DSGVTQTPKHLITATGQRVTLRCSPRSGDLSVYWYQQSLDQGLQFLIQYYNGEERAKGNILERFSAQQFPDLHSELNLSSLELGDSALYFCASSVLAQSEQYFGPGTRLTVT.

The chain joins TRBV24-1 to TRBJ1-5; D possibly corresponds to TRBD1 (5 bases). Germline values: CDR1 KGHDR, CDR2 SFDVKD. The CDR3 has 17 amino acids. V lost 2 bases to trimming and J lost 3 bases, with 16 bases between them. The CDR3, as DNA: TGTGCCACCAGTGATTCGAGGAGGGGCCCTCTCAATCAGCCCCAGCATTTT. It yields the protein CATSDSRRGPLNQPQHF.

The rearrangement uses TRBV7-8 and TRBJ2-5; 13 positions match TRBD2. CDR1 is SGHVS, CDR2 FQNEAQ, per germline. The CDR3 length is 15 residues. V lost 5 bases, J lost 2 bases, and 2 bases stayed unmatched. The CDR3 protein is CASSRGLAGQETQYF. CDR3 nucleotides: TGTGCCAGCAGCCGGGGACTAGCGGGGCAAGAGACCCAGTACTTC.

The chain is built from TRBV6-5 and TRBJ1-6; D unclear. This CDR3 region has 14 residues. The V gene's germline CDR1 is MNHEY and CDR2 SVGAGI. Deletions cut 6 bases from V and 4 bases from J, with 10 bases between. The CDR3 bases are TGTGCCAGCAGCGTAACAGAGTATAATTCACCCCTCCACTTT. Amino acids: CASSVTEYNSPLHF.

The genes are TRBV25-1 and TRBJ2-3, with D perhaps matching TRBD1 (6 bases). Per the germline V gene, CDR1 is MGHDK and CDR2 is SYGVNS. Deletions cut 6 bases from V and 2 bases from J, with 12 bases between. The CDR3 runs to 14 residues. The CDR3 DNA follows: TGTGCCAGCAGCATAGGACAGATCACAGATACGCAGTATTTT. It translates to CASSIGQITDTQYF.